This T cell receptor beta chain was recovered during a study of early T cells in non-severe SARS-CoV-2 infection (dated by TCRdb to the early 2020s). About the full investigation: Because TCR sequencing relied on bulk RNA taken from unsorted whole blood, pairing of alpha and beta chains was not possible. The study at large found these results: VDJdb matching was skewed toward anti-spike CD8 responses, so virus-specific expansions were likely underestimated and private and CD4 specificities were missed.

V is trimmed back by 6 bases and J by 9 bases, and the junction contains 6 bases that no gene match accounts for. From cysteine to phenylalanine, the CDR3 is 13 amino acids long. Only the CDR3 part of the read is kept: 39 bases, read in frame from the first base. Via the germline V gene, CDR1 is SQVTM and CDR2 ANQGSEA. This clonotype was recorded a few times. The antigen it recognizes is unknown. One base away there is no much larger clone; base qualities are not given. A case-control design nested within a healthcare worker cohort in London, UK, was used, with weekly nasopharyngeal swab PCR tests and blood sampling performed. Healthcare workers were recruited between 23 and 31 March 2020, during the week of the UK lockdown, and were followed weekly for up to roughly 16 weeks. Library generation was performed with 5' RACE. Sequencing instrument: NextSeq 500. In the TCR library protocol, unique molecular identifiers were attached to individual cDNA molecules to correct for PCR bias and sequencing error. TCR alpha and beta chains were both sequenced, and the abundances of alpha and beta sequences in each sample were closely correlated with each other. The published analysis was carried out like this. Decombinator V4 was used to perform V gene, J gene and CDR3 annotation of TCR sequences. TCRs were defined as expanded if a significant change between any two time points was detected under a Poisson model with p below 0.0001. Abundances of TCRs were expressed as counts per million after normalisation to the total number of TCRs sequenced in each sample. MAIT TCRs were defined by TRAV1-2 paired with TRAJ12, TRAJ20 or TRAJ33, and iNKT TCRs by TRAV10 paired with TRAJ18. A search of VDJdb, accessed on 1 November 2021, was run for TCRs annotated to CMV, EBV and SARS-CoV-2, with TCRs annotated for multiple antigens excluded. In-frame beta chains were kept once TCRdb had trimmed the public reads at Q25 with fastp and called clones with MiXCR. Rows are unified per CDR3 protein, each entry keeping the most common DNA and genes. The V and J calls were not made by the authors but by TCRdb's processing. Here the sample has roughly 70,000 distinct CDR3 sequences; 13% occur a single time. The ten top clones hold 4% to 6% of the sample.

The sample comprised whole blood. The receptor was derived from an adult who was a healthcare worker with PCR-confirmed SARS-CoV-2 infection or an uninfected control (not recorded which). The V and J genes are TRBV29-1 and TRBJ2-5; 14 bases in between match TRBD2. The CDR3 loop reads CSVAGLAGAAQYF. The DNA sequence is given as TGCAGCGTCGCGGGACTAGCGGGAGCGGCCCAGTACTTC.